This entry lists 27 T cell receptor beta chains sequenced from one sample in a study of response to subunit inactivated influenza vaccine. A single record per CDR3 protein comes from TCRdb applying MiXCR to the RT-PCR reads. The sample includes approximately 700,000 distinct CDR3 sequences, over 11% seen only once; the top ten take around 7.3%. The sequencing used PBMCs from blood, collected less than 15 days before vaccination. All receptors derive from a man aged 50-59 years who received an inactivated influenza vaccine.

This clonotype was counted only a few times. The V gene is TRBV7-6, the J gene TRBJ1-5; perhaps TRBD1 as D (5 bases). V lost 0 bases to trimming and J lost 3 bases, with 12 bases between them. CDR1 and CDR2 (germline): SGHVS, FNYEAQ. CDR3 size: 16 residues. In nucleotides, the CDR3 is TGTGCCAGCAGCTTAGCGGGACCTGATCCCAATCAGCCCCAGCATTTT. Translated: CASSLAGPDPNQPQHF. The complete variable domain, with remaining parts taken from reference TRBV7-6 and TRBJ1-5, reads GAGVSQSPRYKVTKRGQDVALRCDPISGHVSLYWYRQALGQGPEFLTYFNYEAQQDKSGLPNDRFSAERPEGSISTLTIQRTEQRDSAMYRCASSLAGPDPNQPQHFGDGTRLSIL.

This clonotype appeared a few times. V and J are TRBV5-4 and TRBJ2-7; 7 bases map to TRBD1. V dropped 4 bases and J dropped 3; count of bases not matched to a gene: 10. This CDR3 has 15 residues. The germline CDR1 and CDR2 sequences are SGHNT and YYREEE (reference sequence). The CDR3 protein is CASSPGQAELYEQYF. The CDR3 DNA sequence: TGTGCCAGCAGCCCTGGACAGGCTGAGCTCTACGAGCAGTACTTC.

Concerning this clonotype itself: Sequence at one end of the junction differs from germline and may be a read error. V is TRBV10-3 and J is TRBJ1-2; 8 nucleotides align to TRBD1. CDR1 is ENHRY and CDR2 is SYGVKD in the germline V gene. This CDR3 comprises 18 residues. DNA for the CDR3: TGTGCCATCAGTGATAAAAACTTTCGGACAGGGACTAACTATGGCTACCCCTTC. This encodes CAISDKNFRTGTNYGYPF.

The V and J genes are TRBV18 and TRBJ1-6; a possible D gene is TRBD1 (5 bases). The CDR3 runs to 16 residues. Germline V lookup: CDR1 KGHSH, CDR2 LQKENI. V shed 0 bases and J shed 7 bases, with 13 bases lying between them. The CDR3 bases are TGTGCCAGCTCACCACCGTGGGGCGCGGGGAATTCACCCCTCCACTTT. This translates into CASSPPWGAGNSPLHF.

This clonotype was found a few times. The V gene is TRBV20-1, the J gene TRBJ1-2; TRBD1 is a possible D gene (5 bases). CDR3 length: 12 residues. Germline values: CDR1 DFQATT, CDR2 SNEGSKA (reference sequence). The ends were cut back, 6 bases at V and 2 bases at J, with 10 bases in the middle. CDR3 loop: CSALGVNYGYTF. In DNA, the CDR3 is TGCAGTGCCTTGGGGGTAAACTATGGCTACACCTTC.

V usage is TRBV7-9 and J usage is TRBJ2-5; TRBD2 agrees at 14 bases. V shed 5 bases and J 2 bases; nucleotides not matched to a gene: 7. The CDR3 has 17 residues. Germline V CDR1 and CDR2: SEHNR, FQNEAQ (reference sequence). The CDR3, as DNA: TGTGCCAGCAGCATCGGGACTAGCGGGAGTGTTCAAGAGACCCAGTACTTC. Amino acid sequence: CASSIGTSGSVQETQYF.

This chain uses TRBV7-9 with TRBJ2-7; 11 nucleotides line up with TRBD2. CDR1 is SEHNR and CDR2 is FQNEAQ in the germline V gene (reference sequence). V was pared by 0 bases and J by 3 bases, with 7 bases of the junction left unmatched. This CDR3 is 17 amino acids long. The CDR3: CASSLAPRLAGYYEQYF. The CDR3 DNA sequence: TGTGCCAGCAGCTTAGCGCCTCGACTAGCGGGGTACTACGAGCAGTACTTC.

The chain is built from TRBV29-1 and TRBJ1-2; D is ambiguous. There are 12 residues in the CDR3. Per the germline V gene, CDR1 is SQVTM and CDR2 is ANQGSEA. Trimming stripped 6 bases from V and 3 bases from J, with 11 bases between. This CDR3 is CSVRRGDYGYTF. The CDR3 coding sequence is TGCAGCGTCCGACGGGGTGACTATGGCTACACCTTC.

This clonotype was detected a few times. J is TRBJ2-7 and V is TRBV13; perhaps TRBD1 as D (5 bases). V dropped 4 bases and J dropped 0 bases, with 13 bases sitting between them. The CDR3 is 15 residues long. Germline loops: CDR1 PRHDT, CDR2 FYEKMQ (reference sequence). The CDR3 DNA reads as TGTGCCAGCAGCTCTAGACAGAGGAGCTCCTACGAGCAGTACTTC. This gives the protein CASSSRQRSSYEQYF.

The CDR3 spells CASSQDPQGQETQYF. In nucleotides, the CDR3 is TGCGCCAGCAGCCAAGATCCACAGGGCCAAGAGACCCAGTACTTC. This chain connects TRBV4-3 to TRBJ2-5, with D possibly TRBD1 on 6 matching bases. Germline V lookup: CDR1 LGHNA, CDR2 YSLEER. The germline V and J ends were trimmed by 0 bases and 1 base, with 9 bases remaining between them. The CDR3 has 15 residues.

On this clonotype: The CDR3 carries no conserved terminal phenylalanine or tryptophan, so it likely arises from a read error. Because the CDR3's place on the DNA is in doubt, the DNA is left out and the CDR3 is given as listed by TCRdb. The chain has TRBV7-9 and TRBJ1-3. Germline assignment: CDR1 SEHNR and CDR2 FQNEAQ (reference sequence). Termini included, the CDR3 measures 9 amino acids. The CDR3 here is CASSLPPRL.

This clonotype was seen only a few times. This chain uses TRBV7-2 with TRBJ1-1, with a possible D match to TRBD1 (6 bases). Trimming cost V 3 bases and J 0 bases, with 14 bases left between them. Germline values: CDR1 SGHTA, CDR2 FQGNSA. CDR3 size: 16 residues. CDR3 sequence reads: CASSFSRGSLNTEAFF. The CDR3 bases are TGTGCCAGCAGCTTCTCCAGGGGCAGTTTGAACACTGAAGCTTTCTTT.

This chain joins TRBV7-6 and TRBJ2-7, with D tentatively TRBD2 (6 bases). CDR3 length equals 16 residues. Germline CDR1 SGHVS, CDR2 FNYEAQ. The V and J ends lost 0 bases and 5 bases respectively, with 17 bases between them. This CDR3 reads CASSLALRSGAHEQYF. CDR3 nucleotide sequence: TGTGCCAGCAGCTTAGCCCTACGATCGGGAGCCCACGAGCAGTACTTC.

The sample holds many counts of this clonotype. The chain has TRBV28 and TRBJ1-2; the D is unclear. Germline CDR1 is MDHEN and CDR2 is SYDVKM. The CDR3 totals 16 residues. V lost 6 bases, J lost 7 bases, and 24 bases lay in between. CDR3 sequence (DNA): TGTGCCAGCAGCTACAAAGAACCGGGGTTTTTGGGTGGCTACACCTTC. As protein: CASSYKEPGFLGGYTF.

J is TRBJ2-7 and V is TRBV9; D unresolved. The CDR3 covers 15 residues. V was cut by 0 bases and J by 3 bases, with 13 bases left in between. CDR1 and CDR2 (germline): SGDLS, YYNGEE. Here the CDR3 DNA reads TGTGCCAGCAGCGTAGACTTTACAGCCAGCTACGAGCAGTACTTC. Translating gives CASSVDFTASYEQYF.

This clonotype was counted ten times or more. This chain uses TRBV27 with TRBJ1-1, with 7 bases matching TRBD1. V lost 3 bases, J lost 2 bases, and 3 bases stayed unmatched. This CDR3 has 14 residues. The V gene's germline CDR1 is MNHEY and CDR2 SMNVEV (reference sequence). The CDR3: CASSFAGGNTEAFF. In DNA, the CDR3 is TGTGCCAGCAGTTTCGCAGGGGGAAACACTGAAGCTTTCTTT.

This clonotype came up a few times. This sequence joins TRBV20-1 and TRBJ1-5; the D gene is possibly TRBD1 (5 bases). The germline V gene has CDR1 DFQATT and CDR2 SNEGSKA (reference sequence). This CDR3 contains 15 residues. V was pared by 5 bases and J by 0 bases, with 14 bases between. CDR3 DNA sequence: TGCAGTGCTCAGGACAATAGGACTAGCAATCAGCCCCAGCATTTT. The encoded protein is CSAQDNRTSNQPQHF.

CDR3 DNA: TGTGCCAGCAGCTCCTCCACAGGGACGACTGAAGCTTTCTTT. It yields the protein CASSSSTGTTEAFF. The genes are TRBV9 and TRBJ1-1, with a possible D match to TRBD1 (6 bases). Trimming took off 4 bases at V and 5 bases at J, with 15 bases between the two ends. The CDR3 is 14 residues long. The germline CDR1 and CDR2 sequences are SGDLS and YYNGEE. The full variable domain, with the rest looked up from reference TRBV9 and TRBJ1-1, is DSGVTQTPKHLITATGQRVTLRCSPRSGDLSVYWYQQSLDQGLQFLIQYYNGEERAKGNILERFSAQQFPDLHSELNLSSLELGDSALYFCASSSSTGTTEAFFGQGTRLTVV.

There are many counts of this clonotype. The V call is TRBV25-1, the J call TRBJ2-3, with TRBD1 as a possible D gene (5 bases). CDR1 and CDR2 from the germline V gene are MGHDK and SYGVNS. The CDR3 is 14 amino acids. The V and J ends lost 3 bases and 2 bases respectively, with 9 bases between them. The CDR3 sequence: CASSETAFTDTQYF. CDR3 sequence (DNA): TGTGCCAGCAGTGAGACAGCATTCACAGATACGCAGTATTTT.

This clonotype was observed a handful of times. The CDR3 bases are TGTGCCAGCAGTGAGGGTGAATTCAGCACAGATACGCAGTATTTT. This translates into CASSEGEFSTDTQYF. V gene TRBV2 combines with J gene TRBJ2-3; no firm D call. Trimming stripped 3 bases from V and 0 bases from J, with 10 bases between. The CDR3 is made up of 15 amino acids. Germline assignment: CDR1 SNHLY and CDR2 FYNNEI.

This clonotype was detected ten times or more. This chain connects TRBV7-9 to TRBJ2-3, with D perhaps matching TRBD1 (5 bases). CDR3 length: 14 amino acids. Trimming removed 3 bases from V and 3 bases from J, with 10 bases in between. The germline gives CDR1 SEHNR, CDR2 FQNEAQ (reference sequence). CDR3 bases: TGTGCCAGCAGCTTGGGGCAGGCGACAGATACGCAGTATTTT. It is translated as CASSLGQATDTQYF.

Comment on this clonotype: Germline and junction disagree at one end, which may indicate a read error. The gene calls are TRBV3-1 and TRBJ2-7; TRBD1 might be the D (5 bases). The CDR3 consists of 15 residues. Germline-derived CDR1 and CDR2 are LGHDT and YNNKEL (reference sequence). In DNA, the CDR3 is TGTGCCACCAGCCAAGTGACAGTCGGGTCCTACGAGCAGTACTTC. The encoded protein is CATSQVTVGSYEQYF.

V is TRBV5-3 and J is TRBJ1-2, with D unresolved. TRBV5-3 is placed among ORFs of uncertain function. The CDR3 covers 15 residues. The germline V and J ends were trimmed by 1 base and 8 bases, with 18 bases remaining between them. The CDR3 sequence: CARSLITLKGSGYTF. The DNA of the CDR3 is TGTGCCAGAAGCTTGATCACCCTAAAGGGCTCCGGCTACACCTTC.

The chain's CDR3 is CASSYGTSGGNEQFF. The CDR3 DNA sequence: TGTGCCAGCAGTTACGGGACTAGCGGAGGTAATGAGCAGTTCTTC. The chain carries TRBV27 and TRBJ2-1; 11 bases are a match to TRBD2. CDR3 length: 15 amino acids. J was trimmed by 7 bases and V by 4 bases; bases with no gene match: 6. From germline, CDR1 is MNHEY and CDR2 SMNVEV (reference sequence).

This clonotype was seen more than once but under ten times. J is TRBJ1-2 and V is TRBV15; D is possibly TRBD1 (6 bases). Germline CDR1 LNHNV, CDR2 YYDKDF (reference sequence). The CDR3 is 16 residues long. V was pared by 5 bases and J by 5 bases, with 21 bases between. The CDR3 region is CATSLRPRDNQYGYTF. The CDR3 DNA reads as TGTGCCACCAGCCTAAGGCCCCGGGACAATCAGTATGGCTACACCTTC. The full variable domain, in which reference TRBV15 and TRBJ1-2 provide the parts outside the CDR3, is DAMVIQNPRYQVTQFGKPVTLSCSQTLNHNVMYWYQQKSSQAPKLLFHYYDKDFNNEADTPDNFQSRRPNTSFCFLDIRSPGLGDTAMYLCATSLRPRDNQYGYTFGSGTRLTVV.

This clonotype is a singleton in its sample. The gene calls are TRBV5-1 and TRBJ2-5; D may be TRBD1 (5 bases). CDR1 is SGHRS and CDR2 is YFSETQ in the germline V gene. This CDR3 spans 15 amino acids. V was cut by 3 bases and J by 5 bases, with 17 bases left in between. This chain's CDR3 is CASSWVARVGETQYF. Written as DNA, the CDR3 is TGCGCCAGCAGCTGGGTGGCCAGGGTCGGGGAGACCCAGTACTTC. Full variable domain (outside the CDR3, taken from reference TRBV5-1 and TRBJ2-5): KAGVTQTPRYLIKTRGQQVTLSCSPISGHRSVSWYQQTPGQGLQFLFEYFSETQRNKGNFPGRFSGRQFSNSRSEMNVSTLELGDSALYLCASSWVARVGETQYFGPGTRLLVL.

The V and J genes are TRBV12-3 or TRBV12-4 and TRBJ1-1; 11 positions match TRBD1. The CDR3 loop spans 15 amino acids. V shed 5 bases, J shed 4 bases, and the junction held 6 bases outside the gene matches. In DNA, the CDR3 is TGTGCCAGCAGTCCAGGACAGGGGGCTGGCACTGAAGCTTTCTTT. Translating gives CASSPGQGAGTEAFF.